Ten or more counts support the clone carrying this T cell receptor beta chain. Its antigen is not known. TCRdb re-called the PCR reads with MiXCR, one entry per CDR3 protein. The table includes over 70,000 distinct CDR3 sequences, about 23% detected once. This entry comes from a study of molecular identifiers for immune sequencing clone quantification. Study context: Four of five splits of RNA from 20,000 or 100,000 naive CD8 cells were sequenced in replicates.

Overall study results and limits: The share of molecules held by clones above 20 RNA copies was over 99% in effector cells and under 1% in naive cells.

Construction of naive CD8 libraries employed about 19,000 to 1,100,000 sorted cells together with 10%, 30% or 50% RNA. CDR3 size: 14 residues. Germline values: CDR1 SEHNR, CDR2 FQNEAQ (reference sequence). The V and J ends lost 5 bases and 0 bases respectively, with 11 bases between them. This TCR derives from a human donor in good health. Some libraries in this study had Jurkat cell RNA spiked in. Sequencing was done on a sample of naive CD8+ T cells from blood, with Jurkat cell RNA spiked in. The subset: FACS-sorted CD8+CD4-CCR7+CD45RA+ naive T cells. V is TRBV7-9 and J is TRBJ2-7, with a possible D match to TRBD2 (6 bases). CDR3 DNA sequence: TGTGCCAGCAGCCCGGACGGGAGCTCCTACGAGCAGTACTTC. Its protein is CASSPDGSSYEQYF.